Listed below are T cell receptor beta chains from one sample, sequenced in a study of T cell responses to AZD1222 COVID-19 vaccine. Assay: immunoSEQ multiplex PCR; the TCRdb copy retains only in-frame clones and omits some. The table has 50,000 or so clones, about 91% seen once. The material sequenced was peripheral blood, taken 28 days after the second AZD1222 dose. Receptor source: an adult who received the AZD1222 COVID-19 vaccine. The CDR3 runs from the conserved cysteine through the conserved F or W. The order of the fields is V gene, J gene, D gene, CDR3 protein. The D gene is left open where the match is weak.

v_gene: TRBV7-9; j_gene: TRBJ2-7; d_gene: -; CDR3aa: CASSSLPVEEQYF
v_gene: TRBV7-9; j_gene: TRBJ1-1; d_gene: -; CDR3aa: CASSSRTDKNTEAFF
v_gene: TRBV5-4; j_gene: TRBJ2-7; d_gene: TRBD2; CDR3aa: CASSSGLAAYEQYF
v_gene: TRBV7-9; j_gene: TRBJ2-1; d_gene: -; CDR3aa: CASSLEGEQFF
v_gene: TRBV18; j_gene: TRBJ2-3; d_gene: -; CDR3aa: CASSLTIAEEWTDTQYF
v_gene: TRBV5-1; j_gene: TRBJ1-2; d_gene: -; CDR3aa: CASSFAGITNYGYTF
v_gene: TRBV27; j_gene: TRBJ1-5; d_gene: -; CDR3aa: CASSYRVGVQPQHF
v_gene: TRBV6-1; j_gene: TRBJ2-3; d_gene: -; CDR3aa: CASSEGTSPAQYF
v_gene: TRBV5-1; j_gene: TRBJ2-5; d_gene: TRBD2; CDR3aa: CASSFQGTSRETQYF
v_gene: TRBV7-9; j_gene: TRBJ2-7; d_gene: -; CDR3aa: CASSLSAYEQYF
v_gene: TRBV2; j_gene: TRBJ1-5; d_gene: TRBD1; CDR3aa: CASLRDRGGQPQHF
v_gene: TRBV5-1; j_gene: TRBJ2-3; d_gene: TRBD2; CDR3aa: CASDPGGTDTQYF
v_gene: TRBV19; j_gene: TRBJ1-1; d_gene: -; CDR3aa: CASSPLTSEGTEAFF
v_gene: TRBV6-5; j_gene: TRBJ2-3; d_gene: -; CDR3aa: CASRTLGDTQYF
v_gene: TRBV20-1; j_gene: TRBJ1-2; d_gene: -; CDR3aa: CSAEAGTF
v_gene: TRBV29-1; j_gene: TRBJ2-7; d_gene: TRBD1; CDR3aa: CSVAGDRGTPYEQYF
v_gene: TRBV5-1; j_gene: TRBJ1-1; d_gene: -; CDR3aa: CASRPHPGPKGTEAFF
v_gene: TRBV3-1/TRBV3-2; j_gene: TRBJ1-2; d_gene: TRBD1; CDR3aa: CASSTRSGQAKGGYTF
v_gene: TRBV18; j_gene: TRBJ1-4; d_gene: -; CDR3aa: CASSPASTASEKLFF
v_gene: TRBV9; j_gene: TRBJ1-3; d_gene: TRBD1; CDR3aa: CASSPSPTGSGNTIYF
v_gene: TRBV5-4; j_gene: TRBJ2-5; d_gene: TRBD2; CDR3aa: CASSWIAGEETQYF
v_gene: TRBV9; j_gene: TRBJ1-4; d_gene: -; CDR3aa: CASSPGEGLYEKLFF
v_gene: TRBV6-1; j_gene: TRBJ1-2; d_gene: -; CDR3aa: CASSERLAGEVNYGYTF
v_gene: TRBV7-6; j_gene: TRBJ2-7; d_gene: -; CDR3aa: CASRAASSYEQYF
v_gene: TRBV18; j_gene: TRBJ2-1; d_gene: -; CDR3aa: CASSPSGYEQFF
v_gene: TRBV5-1; j_gene: TRBJ2-7; d_gene: -; CDR3aa: CASSLFSTGTFHEQYF
v_gene: TRBV5-1; j_gene: TRBJ2-5; d_gene: -; CDR3aa: CASSLIGGRQETQYF
v_gene: TRBV2; j_gene: TRBJ1-5; d_gene: -; CDR3aa: CASSGWGNQPQHF
v_gene: TRBV24-1; j_gene: TRBJ2-1; d_gene: -; CDR3aa: CATSDFEGPAYNEQFF
v_gene: TRBV9; j_gene: TRBJ2-3; d_gene: -; CDR3aa: CASSVATGLEGMGQYF
v_gene: TRBV12-3/TRBV12-4; j_gene: TRBJ2-7; d_gene: -; CDR3aa: CASSRGLTYEQYF
v_gene: TRBV6-2/TRBV6-3; j_gene: TRBJ2-1; d_gene: -; CDR3aa: CASSYSRRANYNEQFF
v_gene: TRBV2; j_gene: TRBJ2-2; d_gene: TRBD2; CDR3aa: CASSEGTSGTGELFF
v_gene: TRBV28; j_gene: TRBJ2-5; d_gene: -; CDR3aa: CASSFTGETQYF
v_gene: TRBV7-7; j_gene: TRBJ2-2; d_gene: -; CDR3aa: CASSLYVTVEGPGELFF
v_gene: TRBV9; j_gene: TRBJ2-1; d_gene: TRBD2; CDR3aa: CASSVLAGSNEQFF
v_gene: TRBV29-1; j_gene: TRBJ2-7; d_gene: -; CDR3aa: CSVEVQDQREQYF
v_gene: TRBV5-1; j_gene: TRBJ2-1; d_gene: TRBD2; CDR3aa: CASSLNLAGDEQFF
v_gene: TRBV19; j_gene: TRBJ1-2; d_gene: -; CDR3aa: CASSIDIHPPGYTF
v_gene: TRBV12-3/TRBV12-4; j_gene: TRBJ2-5; d_gene: TRBD1; CDR3aa: CASSWDRGETQYF
v_gene: TRBV14; j_gene: TRBJ2-7; d_gene: TRBD2; CDR3aa: CASSHTPGLAYEQYF
v_gene: TRBV24-1; j_gene: TRBJ1-3; d_gene: -; CDR3aa: CATTSEQQWGSGNTIYF
v_gene: TRBV12-3/TRBV12-4; j_gene: TRBJ1-1; d_gene: -; CDR3aa: CASSFGPEAFF
v_gene: TRBV13; j_gene: TRBJ2-2; d_gene: -; CDR3aa: CASSFLQAGELFF
v_gene: TRBV28; j_gene: TRBJ2-7; d_gene: -; CDR3aa: CASSPPTGVPYEQYF
v_gene: TRBV2; j_gene: TRBJ1-5; d_gene: -; CDR3aa: CASRGVGGNQPQHF
v_gene: TRBV14; j_gene: TRBJ2-3; d_gene: -; CDR3aa: CASSPRTSTDTQYF
v_gene: TRBV6-5; j_gene: TRBJ2-7; d_gene: -; CDR3aa: CASRKRQDLFEQYF
v_gene: TRBV5-5; j_gene: TRBJ2-7; d_gene: -; CDR3aa: CASSQSTVTYEQYF
v_gene: TRBV5-5; j_gene: TRBJ2-7; d_gene: -; CDR3aa: CASSFGTGSYEQYF
v_gene: TRBV9; j_gene: TRBJ1-2; d_gene: -; CDR3aa: CASSVALEGGYGYTF
v_gene: TRBV6-1; j_gene: TRBJ1-2; d_gene: TRBD1; CDR3aa: CASSEETDRASGYTF
v_gene: TRBV28; j_gene: TRBJ2-5; d_gene: -; CDR3aa: CASSPGGGLETQYF
v_gene: TRBV6-4; j_gene: TRBJ2-2; d_gene: TRBD1; CDR3aa: CASSDSQGGGELFF
v_gene: TRBV24-1; j_gene: TRBJ2-1; d_gene: -; CDR3aa: CATSHVSPSSYNEQFF
v_gene: TRBV2; j_gene: TRBJ1-4; d_gene: -; CDR3aa: CASSYTQITRVNEKLFF
v_gene: TRBV27; j_gene: TRBJ1-5; d_gene: -; CDR3aa: CASSLWAGGNQPQHF
v_gene: TRBV9; j_gene: TRBJ2-3; d_gene: TRBD2; CDR3aa: CASSVGPSGATDTQYF
v_gene: TRBV7-9; j_gene: TRBJ1-2; d_gene: -; CDR3aa: CASSFSYLDAVNGYTF